Sequencing of this T cell receptor (beta chain) was carried out in a study of T cell responses to AZD1222 COVID-19 vaccine. Study-wide background: Second-dose groups at about 4 or about 12 weeks were pooled.

Repertoires were generated with immunoSEQ multiplex PCR, while TCRdb's copy carries only in-frame clones and drops some. The sample has some 150,000 clones, about 91% seen once. This clone appeared once. As yet, its antigen is unknown. The CDR3 sequence is 15 residues long. Findings of the study overall: Donors were mostly white British, more females; clonal diversity possibly underestimated.

The sequence came from an adult in good health. The rearrangement links TRBV21-1 to TRBJ2-7. TRBV21-1 is a known pseudogene. The sample in question was peripheral blood, obtained on day 0 of AZD1222 vaccination. Here the CDR3 reads CASSPGGDNSYEQYF. The CDR3 nucleotides are TGTGCCAGCAGCCCCGGAGGGGACAACTCCTACGAGCAGTACTTC.